Listed below are T cell receptor beta chains from one sample, sequenced in a study of cytomegalovirus exposure and HLA in healthy donors. Assay used: immunoSEQ multiplex PCR; TCRdb lists only in-frame clones, some missing. Of more than 90,000 clones in the sample, around 75% are singletons; the top ten hold 0.87%. The source material was PBMCs. These receptors were obtained from a woman under 40 in good health and CMV-seronegative. Each CDR3 is given without its conserved first and last residue. Where a row states a size, it is once, few, many or the class of an expanded clone; other rows omit it.

v_gene: TRBV21-1; j_gene: TRBJ1-6; abundance: .; CDR3aa: ASGDPGGQGGSYNSPLH
v_gene: TRBV30; j_gene: TRBJ2-3; abundance: .; CDR3aa: AWTGTSGRTDTQY
v_gene: TRBV14; j_gene: TRBJ2-6; abundance: few; CDR3aa: ASSQDPLGQGPSSGANVLT
v_gene: TRBV7-2; j_gene: TRBJ1-5; abundance: .; CDR3aa: ASSPQTGHQPQH
v_gene: TRBV6-5; j_gene: TRBJ1-2; abundance: few; CDR3aa: ASSYLSGRDSYGYT
v_gene: TRBV15; j_gene: TRBJ2-1; abundance: .; CDR3aa: ATKGAEGPGMDEQF
v_gene: TRBV5-1; j_gene: TRBJ2-5; abundance: .; CDR3aa: ASSLVEVQSTQY
v_gene: TRBV30; j_gene: TRBJ1-1; abundance: .; CDR3aa: AWSHWNTEAF
v_gene: TRBV18; j_gene: TRBJ2-7; abundance: .; CDR3aa: ASSRPGGGISYEQY
v_gene: TRBV6-1; j_gene: TRBJ1-6; abundance: .; CDR3aa: ASTGTGGRNSPLH
v_gene: TRBV2; j_gene: TRBJ1-2; abundance: .; CDR3aa: ASRVTGQGTGGYT
v_gene: TRBV5-1; j_gene: TRBJ2-3; abundance: .; CDR3aa: ASSFGPGITDTQY
v_gene: TRBV7-9; j_gene: TRBJ2-3; abundance: few; CDR3aa: ASSPGTANTDTQY
v_gene: TRBV4-1; j_gene: TRBJ1-4; abundance: .; CDR3aa: ASSQSAPGEDEKLF
v_gene: TRBV15; j_gene: TRBJ2-7; abundance: .; CDR3aa: ATSGRTASSYEQY
v_gene: TRBV6-1; j_gene: TRBJ1-5; abundance: .; CDR3aa: ASSGGVVNQPQH
v_gene: TRBV30; j_gene: TRBJ1-1; abundance: few; CDR3aa: AWSPPGTGAF
v_gene: TRBV30; j_gene: TRBJ2-1; abundance: few; CDR3aa: AWKTGFSSYNEQF
v_gene: TRBV7-9; j_gene: TRBJ2-1; abundance: .; CDR3aa: ASSLGAQGWF
v_gene: TRBV4-3; j_gene: TRBJ1-3; abundance: .; CDR3aa: ASSHYDRGSSGGNTIY
v_gene: TRBV6-6; j_gene: TRBJ2-1; abundance: .; CDR3aa: ASRAGEEGEQF
v_gene: TRBV4-3; j_gene: TRBJ1-2; abundance: few; CDR3aa: ASSQEQGQGYGYT
v_gene: TRBV6-6; j_gene: TRBJ1-1; abundance: .; CDR3aa: ASSYEAGGADTEAF
v_gene: TRBV7-9; j_gene: TRBJ1-4; abundance: few; CDR3aa: ASSPGQGNEKLF
v_gene: TRBV5-1; j_gene: TRBJ1-1; abundance: .; CDR3aa: ASSSPPLGLNTEAF
v_gene: TRBV9; j_gene: TRBJ2-1; abundance: .; CDR3aa: ASTTGGDNYNEQF
v_gene: TRBV7-9; j_gene: TRBJ1-1; abundance: .; CDR3aa: ASSLGGGMNTEAF
v_gene: TRBV2; j_gene: TRBJ2-7; abundance: .; CDR3aa: ASNAGGGDEQY
v_gene: TRBV6-1; j_gene: TRBJ1-1; abundance: .; CDR3aa: ASSEKQGYTEAF
v_gene: TRBV7-9; j_gene: TRBJ1-2; abundance: few; CDR3aa: ASSSNRGANYGYT
v_gene: TRBV5-4; j_gene: TRBJ1-1; abundance: .; CDR3aa: ASKGGAEAF
v_gene: TRBV30; j_gene: TRBJ1-1; abundance: .; CDR3aa: AWKDWNTEAF
v_gene: TRBV5-1; j_gene: TRBJ2-5; abundance: .; CDR3aa: ASSLASGVQETQY
v_gene: TRBV6-1; j_gene: TRBJ2-5; abundance: .; CDR3aa: ASSDAGWYQETQY
v_gene: TRBV4-3; j_gene: TRBJ2-2; abundance: .; CDR3aa: ASSATSSAAGELF
v_gene: TRBV7-9; j_gene: TRBJ1-4; abundance: .; CDR3aa: ASSPRRENEKLF
v_gene: TRBV5-1; j_gene: TRBJ1-1; abundance: .; CDR3aa: ASSFRGLNTEAF
v_gene: TRBV7-3; j_gene: TRBJ1-1; abundance: .; CDR3aa: ASSSTPNTEAF
v_gene: TRBV30; j_gene: TRBJ2-7; abundance: .; CDR3aa: AWRPPDRGYEQY
v_gene: TRBV27; j_gene: TRBJ1-2; abundance: few; CDR3aa: ASSPRDSTYGYT
v_gene: TRBV5-4; j_gene: TRBJ1-2; abundance: once; CDR3aa: ASSERDNYGYT